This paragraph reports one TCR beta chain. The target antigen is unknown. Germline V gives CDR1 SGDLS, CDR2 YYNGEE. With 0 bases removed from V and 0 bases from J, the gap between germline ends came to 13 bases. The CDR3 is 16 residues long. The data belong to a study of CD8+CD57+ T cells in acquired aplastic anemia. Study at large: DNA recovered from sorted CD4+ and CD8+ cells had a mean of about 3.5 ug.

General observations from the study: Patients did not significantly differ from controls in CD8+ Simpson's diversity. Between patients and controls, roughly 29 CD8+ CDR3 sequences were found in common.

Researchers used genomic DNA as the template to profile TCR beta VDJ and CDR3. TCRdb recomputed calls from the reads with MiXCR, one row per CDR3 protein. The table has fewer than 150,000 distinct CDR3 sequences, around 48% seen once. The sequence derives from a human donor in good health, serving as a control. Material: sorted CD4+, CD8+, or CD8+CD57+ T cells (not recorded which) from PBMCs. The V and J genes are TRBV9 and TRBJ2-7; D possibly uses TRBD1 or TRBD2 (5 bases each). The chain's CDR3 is CASSVGGIGASYEQYF. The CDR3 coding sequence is TGTGCCAGCAGCGTAGGGGGGATAGGGGCCTCCTACGAGCAGTACTTC.